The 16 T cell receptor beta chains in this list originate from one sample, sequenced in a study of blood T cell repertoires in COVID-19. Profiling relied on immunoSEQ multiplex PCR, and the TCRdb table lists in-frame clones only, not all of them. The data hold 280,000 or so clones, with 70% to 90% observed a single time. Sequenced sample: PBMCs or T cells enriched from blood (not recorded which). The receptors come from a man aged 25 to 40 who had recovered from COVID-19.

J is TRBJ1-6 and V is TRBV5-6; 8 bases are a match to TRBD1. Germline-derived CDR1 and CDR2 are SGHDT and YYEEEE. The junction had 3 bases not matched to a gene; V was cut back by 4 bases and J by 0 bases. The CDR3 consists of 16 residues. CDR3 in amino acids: CASSNTGGSYNSPLHF. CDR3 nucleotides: TGTGCCAGCAGCAATACAGGGGGCTCCTATAATTCACCCCTCCACTTT.

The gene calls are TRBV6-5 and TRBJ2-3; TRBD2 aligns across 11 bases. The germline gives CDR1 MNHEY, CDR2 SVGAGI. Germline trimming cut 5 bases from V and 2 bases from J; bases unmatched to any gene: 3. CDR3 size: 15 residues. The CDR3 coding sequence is TGTGCCAGCAGTCCTAGCGGGGGGCACACAGATACGCAGTATTTT. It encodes CASSPSGGHTDTQYF.

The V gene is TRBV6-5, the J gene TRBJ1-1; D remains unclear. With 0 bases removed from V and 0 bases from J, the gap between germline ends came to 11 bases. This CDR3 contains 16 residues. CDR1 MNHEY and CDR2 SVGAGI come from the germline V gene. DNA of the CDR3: TGTGCCAGCAGTTACTCCCCGCAAGACATGAACACTGAAGCTTTCTTT. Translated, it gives CASSYSPQDMNTEAFF.

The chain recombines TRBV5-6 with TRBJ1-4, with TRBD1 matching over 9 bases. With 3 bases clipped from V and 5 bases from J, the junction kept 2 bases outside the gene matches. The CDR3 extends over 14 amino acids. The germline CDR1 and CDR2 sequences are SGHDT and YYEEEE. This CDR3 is CASSSGTGNEKLFF. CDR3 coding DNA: TGTGCCAGCAGCTCCGGGACAGGGAATGAAAAACTGTTTTTT.

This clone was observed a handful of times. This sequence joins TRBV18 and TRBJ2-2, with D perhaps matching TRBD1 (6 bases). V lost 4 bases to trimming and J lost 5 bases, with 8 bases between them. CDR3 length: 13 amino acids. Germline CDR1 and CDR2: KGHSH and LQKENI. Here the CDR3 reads CASSQGGTGELFF. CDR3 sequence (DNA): TGTGCCAGCTCACAAGGGGGAACCGGGGAGCTGTTTTTT.

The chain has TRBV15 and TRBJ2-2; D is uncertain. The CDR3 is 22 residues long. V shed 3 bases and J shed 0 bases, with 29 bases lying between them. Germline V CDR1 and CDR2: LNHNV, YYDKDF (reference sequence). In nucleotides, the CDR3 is TGTGCCACCAGCAGTCCAAGTGAGGTGTCGCCCAATTTCCTCGCGAACACCGGGGAGCTGTTTTTT. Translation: CATSSPSEVSPNFLANTGELFF.

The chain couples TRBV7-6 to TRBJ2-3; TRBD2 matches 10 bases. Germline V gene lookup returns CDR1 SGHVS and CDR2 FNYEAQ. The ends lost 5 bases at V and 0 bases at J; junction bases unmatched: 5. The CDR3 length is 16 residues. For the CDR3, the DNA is TGTGCCAGCAGCGGCCCAGCGGGGGGGAGCACAGATACGCAGTATTTT. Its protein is CASSGPAGGSTDTQYF.

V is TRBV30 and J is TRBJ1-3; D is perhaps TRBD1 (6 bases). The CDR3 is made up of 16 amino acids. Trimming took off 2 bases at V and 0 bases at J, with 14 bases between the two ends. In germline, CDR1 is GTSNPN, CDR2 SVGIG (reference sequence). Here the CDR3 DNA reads TGTGCCTGGAGTAGGGGGTCAGAGCCCTCTGGAAACACCATATATTTT. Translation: CAWSRGSEPSGNTIYF.

CDR3 DNA sequence: TGTGCCAGCAGCCAAGATCTAGTACGACAGGGCTACACCGGGGAGCTGTTTTTT. It encodes CASSQDLVRQGYTGELFF. The rearrangement uses TRBV4-2 and TRBJ2-2, with TRBD1 matching 7 bases. The J segment lost 3 bases and the V segment lost 0 bases, leaving 10 bases of the junction unmatched. The CDR3 has 18 amino acids. From germline, CDR1 is LGHNA and CDR2 YNFKEQ.

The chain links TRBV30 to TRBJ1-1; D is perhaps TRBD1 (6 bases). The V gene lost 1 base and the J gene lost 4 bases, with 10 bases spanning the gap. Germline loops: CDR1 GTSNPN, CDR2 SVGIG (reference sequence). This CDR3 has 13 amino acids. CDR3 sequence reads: CAWSGQVGTEAFF. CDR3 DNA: TGTGCCTGGAGTGGACAGGTCGGCACTGAAGCTTTCTTT.

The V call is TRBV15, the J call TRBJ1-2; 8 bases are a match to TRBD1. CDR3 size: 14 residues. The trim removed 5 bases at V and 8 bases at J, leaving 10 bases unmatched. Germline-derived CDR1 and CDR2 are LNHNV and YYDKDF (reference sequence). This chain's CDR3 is CATSPPGGAYGYTF. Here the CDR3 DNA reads TGTGCCACCAGCCCGCCAGGGGGCGCGTACGGCTACACCTTC.

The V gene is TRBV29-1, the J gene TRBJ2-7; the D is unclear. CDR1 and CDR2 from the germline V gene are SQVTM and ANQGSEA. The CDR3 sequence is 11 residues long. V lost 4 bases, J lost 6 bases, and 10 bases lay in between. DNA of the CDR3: TGCAGCGTTGCAGGTACAGTCGAGCAGTACTTC. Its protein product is CSVAGTVEQYF.

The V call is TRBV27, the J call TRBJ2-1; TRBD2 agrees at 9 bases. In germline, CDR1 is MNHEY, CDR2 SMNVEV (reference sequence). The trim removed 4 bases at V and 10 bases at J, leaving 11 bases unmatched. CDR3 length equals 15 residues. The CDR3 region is CASSSAGLASVEQFF. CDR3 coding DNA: TGTGCCAGCAGTTCAGCGGGACTAGCTTCTGTAGAGCAGTTCTTC.

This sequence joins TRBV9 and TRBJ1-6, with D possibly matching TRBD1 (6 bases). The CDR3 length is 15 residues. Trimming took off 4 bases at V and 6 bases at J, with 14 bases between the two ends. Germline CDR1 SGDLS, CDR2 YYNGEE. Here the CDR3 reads CASSPGVSGNSPLHF. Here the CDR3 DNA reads TGTGCCAGCAGCCCAGGGGTTTCGGGTAATTCACCCCTCCACTTT.

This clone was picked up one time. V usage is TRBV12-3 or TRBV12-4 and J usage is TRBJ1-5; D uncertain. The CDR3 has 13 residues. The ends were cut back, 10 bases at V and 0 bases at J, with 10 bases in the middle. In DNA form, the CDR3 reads TGTGCCACCTCGAGGCGTAGCAATCAGCCCCAGCATTTT. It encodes CATSRRSNQPQHF.

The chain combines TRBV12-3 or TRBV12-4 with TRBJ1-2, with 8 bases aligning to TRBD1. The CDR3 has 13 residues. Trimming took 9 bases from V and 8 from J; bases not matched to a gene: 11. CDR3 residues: CASRETGEGGYTF. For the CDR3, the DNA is TGTGCCAGTCGAGAGACAGGGGAAGGGGGCTACACCTTC.